Listed below are T cell receptor beta chains from one sample, sequenced in a study of T cells in Graves' hyperthyroidism and ophthalmopathy. TCRdb reprocessed the multiplex PCR reads via MiXCR and lists one record per CDR3 protein. The sample carries 600,000 to 800,000 distinct CDR3 sequences, under 45% recorded once. Material for sequencing was blood. All receptors derive from a middle-aged woman with Graves' hyperthyroidism. CDR3s include the opening cysteine and the closing phenylalanine or tryptophan. D genes are given only for firm matches. Some rows have no size entry. The others give once, few or many, or a class for an expanded clone.

size | J | D | V | DNA | CDR3
few | TRBJ1-5 | TRBD1 | TRBV9 | TGTGCCTGGAGAGGACAGGCTAGCAATCAGCCCCAGCATTTT | CAWRGQASNQPQHF
few | TRBJ1-2 | TRBD1 | TRBV4-1 | TGCGCCAGCAGCCAACGAGACCAGGGGGCCAGAGGCTACACCTTC | CASSQRDQGARGYTF
many | TRBJ1-5 | . | TRBV7-8 | TGTGCCAGCAGCTTAAGGCGGGGGCTTATCAATCAGCCCCAGCATTTT | CASSLRRGLINQPQHF
many | TRBJ1-6 | TRBD1 | TRBV7-2 | TGTGCCAGCAGCTTTCGGGACAGGCAAAATTCACCCCTCCACTTT | CASSFRDRQNSPLHF
many | TRBJ1-2 | . | TRBV4-1 | TGCGCCAGCAGCCGATCCGGGTGGCGTGCCCACACCTTC | CASSRSGWRAHTF
many | TRBJ1-4 | TRBD1 | TRBV25-1 | TGTGCCAGCAGTGACATCGGGACAGTTAATGAAAAACTGTTTTTT | CASSDIGTVNEKLFF
. | TRBJ2-7 | . | TRBV10-2 | TGTGCCAGCTCACCAGGGGTAGGTTCCTCCTACGAGCAGTACTTC | CASSPGVGSSYEQYF
many | TRBJ2-7 | TRBD1 | TRBV10-3 | TGTGCCATCAGTGAAAACAGGGGTTACGACGAGCAGTACTTC | CAISENRGYDEQYF
many | TRBJ1-1 | . | TRBV6-5 | TGTGCCATCTTGGACACTGAAGCTTTCTTT | CAILDTEAFF
few | TRBJ1-3 | . | TRBV19 | TGTGCCAGTAGTACCTCAACGGTATTCGGAAACACCATATATTTT | CASSTSTVFGNTIYF
. | TRBJ2-3 | . | TRBV7-9 | TGTGCCAGCAGCTTAAGACTGACAGATACGCAGTATTTT | CASSLRLTDTQYF
many | TRBJ1-2 | . | TRBV29-1 | TGCAGCGTTAGTAAAGGGGAAGACTATGGCTACACCTTC | CSVSKGEDYGYTF
. | TRBJ2-7 | . | TRBV12-3/TRBV12-4 | TGTGCCAGCAGTTTTGAGACAAGGAAATACGAGCAGTACTTC | CASSFETRKYEQYF
many | TRBJ2-2 | . | TRBV7-8 | TGTGCCAGCAGCTTAGTGTGGGGGAACACCGGGGAGCTGTTTTTT | CASSLVWGNTGELFF
many | TRBJ2-7 | TRBD2 | TRBV14 | TGTGCCAGCAGCCTTGGGCCGGGAGGTGAGCAGTACTTC | CASSLGPGGEQYF
many | TRBJ1-6 | . | TRBV25-1 | TGTGCCAGCAGTGCGGCAGGGGATTCACCCCTCCACTTT | CASSAAGDSPLHF
many | TRBJ1-2 | . | TRBV10-3 | TGTGCCATCAGTGCAGGGTCCAACTATGGCTACACCTTC | CAISAGSNYGYTF
. | TRBJ1-3 | TRBD1 | TRBV9 | TGTGCCAGCAGCCCAGACAGGGTTAAAACATCTGGAAACACCATATATTTT | CASSPDRVKTSGNTIYF
few | TRBJ1-3 | . | TRBV9 | TGTGCCAGCCAAAGCCACTCTGGTGTCGGAAACACCATATATTTT | CASQSHSGVGNTIYF
few | TRBJ2-7 | TRBD1 | TRBV12-3/TRBV12-4 | TGTGCCAGCAGTTTAGGGTTGGGGTTGGGGACAGGAGCGAGGCACTTC | CASSLGLGLGTGARHF
. | TRBJ2-7 | . | TRBV3-1 | TGTGCCAGCGCAGGGGGAGGACCCTACGAGCAGTACTTC | CASAGGGPYEQYF
. | TRBJ2-7 | TRBD2 | TRBV14 | TGTGCCAGCAGCCAAGACCAAGGACTAGAAACTGGGGTCTACGAGCAGTACTTC | CASSQDQGLETGVYEQYF